Below are 16 T cell receptor beta chains sequenced from a single sample in a study of blood T cell repertoires in COVID-19. Produced via immunoSEQ multiplex PCR; TCRdb's table is partial and in-frame only. The sample contains about 95,000 clones, around 86% of which appear only once. The sequenced sample was peripheral blood. The receptors were gathered from a woman in her 70s with acute or convalescent COVID-19.

The chain is built from TRBV27 and TRBJ1-2; D uncertain. The germline gives CDR1 MNHEY, CDR2 SMNVEV (reference sequence). This CDR3 has 12 amino acids. The V and J ends lost 2 bases and 4 bases respectively, with 5 bases between them. The CDR3: CASSLEGYGYTF. Here the CDR3 DNA reads TGTGCCAGCAGTTTAGAGGGCTATGGCTACACCTTC.

The V and J genes are TRBV30 and TRBJ2-3; unclear D gene. The CDR3 covers 18 residues. Trimming removed 5 bases from V and 4 bases from J, with 28 bases in between. Germline values: CDR1 GTSNPN, CDR2 SVGIG (reference sequence). CDR3 region: CAWGRTWSAADGPDTQYF. The CDR3 DNA is TGTGCCTGGGGGCGAACGTGGAGCGCGGCCGATGGCCCAGATACGCAGTATTTT.

The chain carries TRBV5-1 and TRBJ1-1; 7 bases align to TRBD1. The CDR3 is 15 residues long. After removal of 4 bases from V and 10 bases from J, the junction contained 16 bases not matched to a gene. CDR1 is SGHRS, CDR2 YFSETQ, per germline. CDR3 nucleotide sequence: TGCGCCAGCAGCACAGCCGGGACAGTTGCTGGAGGAGCTTTCTTT. Residues: CASSTAGTVAGGAFF.

The chain carries TRBV29-1 and TRBJ2-5; a possible D gene is TRBD2 (5 bases). CDR1 SQVTM and CDR2 ANQGSEA come from the germline V gene. Trimming took off 4 bases at V and 7 bases at J, with 13 bases between the two ends. CDR3 length: 12 amino acids. CDR3 sequence reads: CSVAMTRGTQYF. The CDR3 DNA is TGCAGCGTTGCTATGACCCGGGGGACCCAGTACTTC.

The genes are TRBV15 and TRBJ2-2; tentative D call: TRBD1 (8 bases). There are 19 residues in the CDR3. Germline CDR1 is LNHNV and CDR2 is YYDKDF (reference sequence). V lost 0 bases to trimming and J lost 0 bases, with 17 bases between them. CDR3 sequence: CATSRDWGGTGTNTGELFF. DNA for the CDR3: TGTGCCACCAGCAGAGATTGGGGGGGGACAGGAACGAACACCGGGGAGCTGTTTTTT.

The chain links TRBV28 to TRBJ1-1, with D perhaps matching TRBD1 (5 bases). Germline V gene sequence: CDR1 MDHEN, CDR2 SYDVKM. The CDR3 is 14 residues long. Trimming pared 2 bases from V and 0 bases from J, leaving 7 bases between. Here the CDR3 reads CASSLRGLNTEAFF. Written as DNA, the CDR3 is TGTGCCAGCAGTTTAAGGGGCTTGAACACTGAAGCTTTCTTT.

V usage is TRBV18 and J usage is TRBJ2-1, with D perhaps TRBD1 (5 bases). V was cut by 6 bases and J by 0 bases, with 12 bases left in between. CDR3 size: 15 residues. CDR1 and CDR2 from the germline V gene are KGHSH and LQKENI. CDR3 in DNA: TGTGCCAGCTCTTCCCAGGGCGGCTCCTACAATGAGCAGTTCTTC. Translated, it gives CASSSQGGSYNEQFF.

The gene calls are TRBV27 and TRBJ1-4, with D maybe TRBD1 (5 bases). CDR3 size: 12 residues. V was pared by 3 bases and J by 8 bases, with 7 bases between. Germline loops: CDR1 MNHEY, CDR2 SMNVEV (reference sequence). The CDR3 region has the DNA TGTGCCAGCAGTTTTGGGGGGGAAAAACTGTTTTTT. This encodes CASSFGGEKLFF.

This clone has just a few counts. The chain has TRBV5-5 and TRBJ1-5; 11 nucleotides align to TRBD1. Germline V gene lookup returns CDR1 SGHKS and CDR2 YYEKEE (reference sequence). The CDR3 consists of 14 residues. V was pared by 6 bases and J by 6 bases, with 5 bases of the junction left unmatched. CDR3 region: CASNTGTGGQPQHF. The DNA of the CDR3 is TGTGCCAGCAACACCGGGACAGGGGGTCAGCCCCAGCATTTT.

This sequence joins TRBV19 and TRBJ1-1, with D tentatively TRBD1 (6 bases). Trimming pared 5 bases from V and 3 bases from J, leaving 19 bases between. The CDR3 loop spans 16 amino acids. In germline, CDR1 is LNHDA, CDR2 SQIVND (reference sequence). In DNA, the CDR3 is TGTGCCAGTAGTCCGCGGACAGAACGGATCGACACTGAAGCTTTCTTT. Translation gives CASSPRTERIDTEAFF.

This clone was observed a handful of times. The J gene is TRBJ1-6, the V gene TRBV27; D unresolved. Germline CDR1 MNHEY, CDR2 SMNVEV (reference sequence). With 5 bases removed from V and 8 bases from J, the gap between germline ends came to 13 bases. The CDR3 covers 14 residues. The CDR3 loop is CASSLRSQYSPLHF. CDR3 in DNA: TGTGCCAGCAGTCTTCGTAGCCAGTATTCACCCCTCCACTTT.

The count of this clone is one. This chain uses TRBV5-1 with TRBJ2-1, with 7 bases that match TRBD2. V dropped 4 bases and J dropped 9; count of bases not matched to a gene: 13. This CDR3 has 15 residues. The V gene's germline CDR1 is SGHRS and CDR2 YFSETQ. CDR3 sequence: CASSPAGEGRGEQFF. Here the CDR3 DNA reads TGCGCCAGCAGCCCGGCCGGGGAGGGGAGGGGTGAGCAGTTCTTC.

The CDR3 region is CASSTQETYEQYF. The CDR3 bases are TGTGCCAGCAGCACACAGGAGACCTACGAGCAGTACTTC. The rearrangement links TRBV5-4 to TRBJ2-7, with D perhaps TRBD1 (5 bases). V dropped 4 bases and J dropped 2 bases, with 10 bases sitting between them. The germline gives CDR1 SGHNT, CDR2 YYREEE (reference sequence). This CDR3 is built from 13 residues. Drawing the rest from reference TRBV5-4 and TRBJ2-7, the complete variable domain is ETGVTQSPTHLIKTRGQQVTLRCSSQSGHNTVSWYQQALGQGPQFIFQYYREEENGRGNFPPRFSGLQFPNYSSELNVNALELDDSALYLCASSTQETYEQYFGPGTRLTVT.

The V and J genes are TRBV19 and TRBJ1-1; unclear D gene. This CDR3 contains 15 residues. Germline CDR1 LNHDA, CDR2 SQIVND (reference sequence). Trimming took 4 bases from V and 0 from J, leaving 12 bases between them. In DNA form, the CDR3 reads TGTGCCAGTAGTACCCTGGCGGTTATGAACACTGAAGCTTTCTTT. It yields the protein CASSTLAVMNTEAFF.

V gene TRBV30 combines with J gene TRBJ1-1, with D maybe TRBD1 (5 bases). Germline values: CDR1 GTSNPN, CDR2 SVGIG (reference sequence). CDR3 length: 16 residues. V gave up 0 bases and J gave up 3 bases, with 17 bases separating them. The CDR3 region has the DNA TGTGCCTGGAGTGTGGGGCTCACGACGGGTTACACTGAAGCTTTCTTT. It specifies CAWSVGLTTGYTEAFF.

J is TRBJ1-3 and V is TRBV3-1 (or the pseudogene TRBV3-2), with a tentative D call TRBD1 (6 bases). This CDR3 comprises 15 residues. Trimming removed 2 bases at V and 2 bases at J, with 10 bases between. Germline V gene sequence: CDR1 LGHDT, CDR2 YNNKEL (reference sequence). The CDR3 sequence: CASSQIKGAGNTIYF. CDR3 nucleotides: TGTGCCAGCAGCCAAATCAAGGGGGCTGGAAACACCATATATTTT.